The 21 T cell receptor delta chains in this list originate from one sample, sequenced in a study of gamma-delta chains in newborns, infants, children (dated by TCRdb to the late 2010s). The data were produced on an Illumina MiSeq. The public reads were reprocessed by TCRdb using CATT, and rows of matching DNA were later combined. The sample table shows a few thousand delta-chain clones, and 5.2% are seen once. Together, the top ten hold approximately 6.6% of the sample. The sequenced sample was blood. These receptors were collected from a child who was a newborn, infant or young child, either healthy, febrile or measles-vaccinated (not recorded which).

The chain combines TRDV2 with TRDJ1; unclear D gene. The CDR3 loop spans 16 amino acids. Per the germline V gene, CDR1 is GEAIGNYY and CDR2 is EKD. Trimming shortened V by 3 bases and J by 0 bases, and 16 bases separated the two germline ends. The CDR3 region has the DNA TGTGCCTGTGACGCCCTTAGGACCCAGTACACCGATAAACTCATCTTT. It yields the protein CACDALRTQYTDKLIF.

This clone was observed a few times. Given a much more abundant clone one base away, this may be a read error. This same CDR3 is encoded by further DNA sequences in the sample. For the CDR3, the DNA is TGTGCCTGTGACACTCTATCCCACACCGATAAGCTCATCTTT. Its protein is CACDTLSHTDKLIF. This chain connects TRDV2 to TRDJ1, with no clear D. Germline V lookup: CDR1 GEAIGNYY, CDR2 EKD. The CDR3 totals 14 residues.

In its sample, this clone is medium-sized (0.01 to 0.1%). This chain joins TRDV2 and TRDJ1, with TRDD3 identical over 11 bases. CDR1 is GEAIGNYY and CDR2 is EKD in the germline V gene. V trimming: 0 bases; J trimming: 3 bases; junction bases outside the gene matches: 8. The CDR3 has 17 amino acids. This CDR3 reads CACDTVSSGGYPDKLIF. The CDR3 DNA is TGTGCCTGTGACACCGTGTCATCTGGGGGATACCCCGATAAACTCATCTTT.

By share, this clone ranks as medium-sized. Within the sample, other DNA sequences also encode this same CDR3. The chain combines TRDV2 with TRDJ1; TRDD3 matches at 8 bases. The CDR3 loop spans 14 amino acids. Germline V lookup: CDR1 GEAIGNYY, CDR2 EKD. The V and J ends lost 3 bases and 8 bases, in that order; junction bases with no gene match: 10. The CDR3 spells CACDQVGDQDKLIF. For the CDR3, the DNA is TGTGCCTGTGACCAAGTGGGGGATCAGGACAAACTCATCTTT.

This clone was detected only a few times. This rearrangement joins TRDV2 to TRDJ3, with 8 bases lining up with TRDD3. J gave up 0 bases and V 1 base, and 4 bases lay outside the gene matches. The CDR3 sequence is 18 residues long. Germline loops: CDR1 GEAIGNYY, CDR2 EKD. CDR3 loop: CACDTGGWSSWDTRQMFF. The CDR3 DNA sequence: TGTGCCTGTGACACTGGGGGATGGTCCTCCTGGGACACCCGACAGATGTTTTTC.

This clone was seen more than once but under ten times. Possible read error: a much larger clone is one base away. The chain uses TRDV2 and TRDJ2; 12 positions agree with TRDD3. V was clipped by 3 bases and J by 6 bases; unmatched bases: 16. CDR1 GEAIGNYY and CDR2 EKD come from the germline V gene. This CDR3 comprises 19 residues. CDR3 DNA sequence: TGTGCCTGTGACCCGCTCACTGGGGGATACAGAGAGGCTCCAGCACAACTCTTCTTT. Protein: CACDPLTGGYREAPAQLFF.

The J gene is TRDJ1, the V gene TRDV2; D is uncertain. Between the trimmed V and J ends, which lost 2 bases and 1 base, there was a span of 16 bases. Germline CDR1 and CDR2: GEAIGNYY and EKD. This CDR3 comprises 16 residues. The CDR3 DNA sequence: TGTGCCTGTGACAGTTTGGCTAGTGATTTCACCGATAAACTCATCTTT. This sequence encodes CACDSLASDFTDKLIF.

This clone qualifies as medium-sized. V and J are TRDV2 and TRDJ1; D uncertain. This CDR3 has 14 residues. V was shortened by 3 bases and J by 0 bases, with 10 bases between the two germline ends. Germline CDR1 is GEAIGNYY and CDR2 is EKD. Here the CDR3 DNA reads TGTGCCTGTGACCCCCTGACTTACACCGATAAACTCATCTTT. It translates to CACDPLTYTDKLIF.

On this clone itself: A much larger clone lies a single base off, so this may be a read error. V is TRDV2 and J is TRDJ2; 13 nucleotides align to TRDD3. From germline, CDR1 is GEAIGNYY and CDR2 EKD. The CDR3 contains 15 residues. The CDR3 DNA reads as TGTGCCTGTGACCCACTGGGGGATACGGCAGCACAACCCTTCTTT. It yields the protein CACDPLGDTAAQPFF.

This clone occurred a few times. One end of the junction fails to match germline, which may point to a read error. The rearrangement joins TRDV2 to TRDJ3, with D possibly matching TRDD3 (6 bases). Looked up from germline, CDR1 is GEAIGNYY and CDR2 is EKD. The CDR3 runs 20 residues. CDR3 in amino acids: CACDTVDTPESSRDTRQMFF. CDR3 in DNA: TGTGCCTGTGACACCGTAGATACGCCCGAAAGCTCCCGGGACACCCGACAGATGTTTTTC.

The chain links TRDV2 to TRDJ1, with 9 bases that match TRDD3. Per the germline V gene, CDR1 is GEAIGNYY and CDR2 is EKD. Trimming removed 2 bases from V and 0 bases from J; junction bases left unmatched: 12. This CDR3 comprises 18 residues. The CDR3 spells CACDRLSEGIRNTDKLIF. The CDR3 region has the DNA TGTGCCTGTGACAGACTATCGGAGGGGATACGCAACACCGATAAACTCATCTTT.

On this clone: Compared with germline, one end of the junction differs, possibly owing to a read error. Within the sample, other DNA sequences also encode this same CDR3. J is TRDJ1 and V is TRDV2; 9 nucleotides agree with TRDD3. The CDR3 loop spans 15 amino acids. Looked up from germline, CDR1 is GEAIGNYY and CDR2 is EKD. CDR3 sequence reads: CACDALLGDNDKLIF. CDR3 DNA: TGCGCCTGTGACGCATTACTGGGGGACAACGATAAACTCATCTTT.

This clone is classed as medium-sized. V is TRDV2 and J is TRDJ1, with TRDD3 matching 11 bases. V was pared by 0 bases and J by 3 bases, with 11 bases of the junction left unmatched. Germline-derived CDR1 and CDR2 are GEAIGNYY and EKD. CDR3 length equals 18 residues. The CDR3, as DNA: TGTGCCTGTGACACCCTTTCGGGCTGGGGGATACCCCCCGATAAACTCATCTTT. This gives the protein CACDTLSGWGIPPDKLIF.

Comment on this clone: Other DNA sequences in this sample translate to the same CDR3. The rearrangement links TRDV2 to TRDJ3; weak D call: TRDD3 (6 bases). This CDR3 has 17 residues. Per germline, CDR1 GEAIGNYY and CDR2 EKD. V was pared by 0 bases and J by 1 base, with 9 bases between. The CDR3 DNA reads TGTGCCTGTGACACCGCGGATACTTCCTGGGACACCCGACAGATGTTTTTC. This translates into CACDTADTSWDTRQMFF.

This clone has only a few counts. The rearrangement joins TRDV2 to TRDJ1, with 13 bases fitting TRDD3. The ends lost 1 base at V and 1 base at J; junction bases unmatched: 14. Germline V gene data show CDR1 as GEAIGNYY and CDR2 as EKD. The CDR3 is 20 amino acids. CDR3 region: CACDTISGLGDTWSTDKLIF. CDR3 DNA: TGTGCCTGTGACACAATCTCCGGACTGGGGGATACGTGGAGCACCGATAAACTCATCTTT.

This chain connects TRDV2 to TRDJ1; 7 positions agree with TRDD3. The CDR3 consists of 18 residues. Per germline, CDR1 GEAIGNYY and CDR2 EKD. The V segment lost 3 bases and the J segment 0 bases; nucleotides outside the gene matches: 15. The CDR3 loop reads CACDPVGSGGRHTDKLIF. For the CDR3, the DNA is TGTGCCTGTGACCCCGTGGGGTCTGGGGGGAGACACACCGATAAACTCATCTTT.

The chain combines TRDV1 with TRDJ1, with 9 positions matching TRDD3. Germline CDR1 reads TSWWSYY; CDR2 reads QGS. This CDR3 has 18 residues. V gave up 0 bases and J gave up 7 bases; unmatched junction bases: 15. CDR3: CALGELGRSLLGDPKLIF. CDR3 nucleotides: TGTGCTCTTGGGGAACTAGGCCGGTCACTACTGGGGGACCCTAAACTCATCTTT.

Notes on this clone: At one end the junction does not follow the germline gene, possibly because of a read error. The chain has TRDV2 and TRDJ3; D is possibly TRDD3 (5 bases). Germline V lookup: CDR1 GEAIGNYY, CDR2 EKD. This CDR3 contains 18 residues. CDR3 nucleotide sequence: TGTGCCTGTGACAAACTACTGGAGAGCTCCTGGGACACCCGGCAGATGTTTTTC. It yields the protein CACDKLLESSWDTRQMFF.

A few counts support this clone. TCRdb assigns this DNA the protein of a much larger clone, which departs from its translation at residue 13; this likely reflects a read error, and the protein shown comes from translating the DNA. This chain uses TRDV2 with TRDJ3, with 9 bases fitting TRDD3. Germline V CDR1 and CDR2: GEAIGNYY, EKD. CDR3 length: 18 residues. The CDR3 loop reads CACDTGGYSSWDIRQMFF. CDR3 DNA sequence: TGTGCCTGTGACACTGGGGGATATAGCTCCTGGGACATCCGACAGATGTTTTTC.

This clone was observed a few times. TCRdb has a much larger clone's protein, which differs at residue 6 from the translation of this DNA, likely because of a read error; what is shown is the protein translated from the DNA. The gene calls are TRDV2 and TRDJ3; D remains unclear. Per germline, CDR1 GEAIGNYY and CDR2 EKD. The CDR3 is 18 amino acids. Trimming stripped 0 bases from V and 0 bases from J, with 11 bases between. The CDR3 region is CACDTAEESSWDTRQMFF. The CDR3 DNA is TGTGCCTGTGACACCGCGGAGGAAAGCTCCTGGGACACCCGACAGATGTTTTTC.

This clone came up a few times. A much larger clone lies a single base off, so this may be a read error. CDR3 DNA sequence: TGTGCCTGTGACCGACTTCCCACCGGGAATACCTCGACCACCGATAAACTCATCTTT. Protein sequence: CACDRLPTGNTSTTDKLIF. The V gene is TRDV2, the J gene TRDJ1; weak D call: TRDD2 (5 bases). V lost 3 bases and J 1 base, leaving 26 bases between the germline ends. Germline CDR1 and CDR2: GEAIGNYY and EKD. This CDR3 has 19 residues.